This TCR beta chain was identified during a study of circulating and synovial CD4+ cells in juvenile arthritis (dated by TCRdb to 2013 to 2016). For the wider study: Within each patient, the TCRbeta CDR3 repertoires of synovial CD4 T cells, bulk blood CD4 T cells and circulating HLA-DR+ CD4 T cells were compared. The goal of repertoire sequencing was to confirm that a circulating synovial-like CD4 T cell subset was enriched in synovial clonotypes.

Donors of the sequenced samples were patients with active juvenile idiopathic arthritis. Cells were sorted right after thawing, and dead cells were excluded with Live/Dead Fixable Near-IR Stain. Worth noting for this clone: What antigen it recognizes has not been identified. No much larger clone exists at a distance of one base, and base qualities are not known.

What the research found in general, with its limitations: Lower diversity was observed in synovial and circulating pathogenic-like lymphocyte repertoires than in bulk blood CD4 repertoires, and some CPL samples were found to be as oligoclonal as synovium. Because CPL samples and bulk blood CD4 samples differed in T cell genome counts by at least an order of magnitude, sample-size effects were addressed. Circulating pathogenic-like lymphocytes clustered together with synovial T cells, and compared with bulk blood, the circulating pathogenic-like lymphocytes shared a substantially higher fraction of CDR3 sequences with synovium. Traditional Vbeta family usage analysis did not detect the difference between circulating pathogenic-like lymphocytes and bulk blood T cells. Since overlap with synovium went up as sequencing depth increased, the measured fractions of shared clonotypes likely underestimated the full repertoire overlap.

A distance of 9 bases separates the germline ends of V and J, which lose 5 bases and 3 bases respectively. As encoded in the germline V gene, CDR1 is WSHSY while CDR2 is SAAADI. The CDR3 covers 13 residues, taking in both the cysteine and the phenylalanine. The retained sequence is limited to the CDR3, 39 bases, with the frame set at the first base. Libraries were prepared through the immunoSEQ multiplex PCR assay. An external provider performed TCRbeta CDR3 sequencing as a commercial service. Per the original workflow: The analyses used productive nucleotide sequences together with amino acid sequences obtained by in silico translation. Diversity was measured with Renyi entropy across alpha values, using the median of 200 repeated subsamples to equalise sample size. Pairwise repertoire distance was calculated as one minus the Chao-modified Jaccard index to correct for under-sampling and was used for clustering. Frequency-weighted overlap with synovial clonotypes was calculated across 200 sample sizes, using 200 draws without replacement for each, and the value reported was the one at the size of the smaller sample. TCRdb re-hosts the immuneACCESS table, in-frame sequences only. Its copies lack some clones; in the studies checked, an unresolved V gene accounts for under half of them, and the cause for the rest is not known. V and J calls and clone size are copied from that table; D and trimming were computed from the DNA. The sample table shows more than 30,000 clones, and just over 90% are seen once. Together, the top ten hold approximately 2.8% of the sample.

The source is a human donor with juvenile idiopathic arthritis. Sequencing used CD4+ T cells from blood. This sequence uses TRBV10-2 and TRBJ2-3; TRBD2 is possibly the D segment (5 matching bases). CDR3 loop: CASSYGGTDTQYF. Read as DNA, the sequence is TGCGCCAGCAGTTACGGCGGGACAGATACGCAGTATTTT.